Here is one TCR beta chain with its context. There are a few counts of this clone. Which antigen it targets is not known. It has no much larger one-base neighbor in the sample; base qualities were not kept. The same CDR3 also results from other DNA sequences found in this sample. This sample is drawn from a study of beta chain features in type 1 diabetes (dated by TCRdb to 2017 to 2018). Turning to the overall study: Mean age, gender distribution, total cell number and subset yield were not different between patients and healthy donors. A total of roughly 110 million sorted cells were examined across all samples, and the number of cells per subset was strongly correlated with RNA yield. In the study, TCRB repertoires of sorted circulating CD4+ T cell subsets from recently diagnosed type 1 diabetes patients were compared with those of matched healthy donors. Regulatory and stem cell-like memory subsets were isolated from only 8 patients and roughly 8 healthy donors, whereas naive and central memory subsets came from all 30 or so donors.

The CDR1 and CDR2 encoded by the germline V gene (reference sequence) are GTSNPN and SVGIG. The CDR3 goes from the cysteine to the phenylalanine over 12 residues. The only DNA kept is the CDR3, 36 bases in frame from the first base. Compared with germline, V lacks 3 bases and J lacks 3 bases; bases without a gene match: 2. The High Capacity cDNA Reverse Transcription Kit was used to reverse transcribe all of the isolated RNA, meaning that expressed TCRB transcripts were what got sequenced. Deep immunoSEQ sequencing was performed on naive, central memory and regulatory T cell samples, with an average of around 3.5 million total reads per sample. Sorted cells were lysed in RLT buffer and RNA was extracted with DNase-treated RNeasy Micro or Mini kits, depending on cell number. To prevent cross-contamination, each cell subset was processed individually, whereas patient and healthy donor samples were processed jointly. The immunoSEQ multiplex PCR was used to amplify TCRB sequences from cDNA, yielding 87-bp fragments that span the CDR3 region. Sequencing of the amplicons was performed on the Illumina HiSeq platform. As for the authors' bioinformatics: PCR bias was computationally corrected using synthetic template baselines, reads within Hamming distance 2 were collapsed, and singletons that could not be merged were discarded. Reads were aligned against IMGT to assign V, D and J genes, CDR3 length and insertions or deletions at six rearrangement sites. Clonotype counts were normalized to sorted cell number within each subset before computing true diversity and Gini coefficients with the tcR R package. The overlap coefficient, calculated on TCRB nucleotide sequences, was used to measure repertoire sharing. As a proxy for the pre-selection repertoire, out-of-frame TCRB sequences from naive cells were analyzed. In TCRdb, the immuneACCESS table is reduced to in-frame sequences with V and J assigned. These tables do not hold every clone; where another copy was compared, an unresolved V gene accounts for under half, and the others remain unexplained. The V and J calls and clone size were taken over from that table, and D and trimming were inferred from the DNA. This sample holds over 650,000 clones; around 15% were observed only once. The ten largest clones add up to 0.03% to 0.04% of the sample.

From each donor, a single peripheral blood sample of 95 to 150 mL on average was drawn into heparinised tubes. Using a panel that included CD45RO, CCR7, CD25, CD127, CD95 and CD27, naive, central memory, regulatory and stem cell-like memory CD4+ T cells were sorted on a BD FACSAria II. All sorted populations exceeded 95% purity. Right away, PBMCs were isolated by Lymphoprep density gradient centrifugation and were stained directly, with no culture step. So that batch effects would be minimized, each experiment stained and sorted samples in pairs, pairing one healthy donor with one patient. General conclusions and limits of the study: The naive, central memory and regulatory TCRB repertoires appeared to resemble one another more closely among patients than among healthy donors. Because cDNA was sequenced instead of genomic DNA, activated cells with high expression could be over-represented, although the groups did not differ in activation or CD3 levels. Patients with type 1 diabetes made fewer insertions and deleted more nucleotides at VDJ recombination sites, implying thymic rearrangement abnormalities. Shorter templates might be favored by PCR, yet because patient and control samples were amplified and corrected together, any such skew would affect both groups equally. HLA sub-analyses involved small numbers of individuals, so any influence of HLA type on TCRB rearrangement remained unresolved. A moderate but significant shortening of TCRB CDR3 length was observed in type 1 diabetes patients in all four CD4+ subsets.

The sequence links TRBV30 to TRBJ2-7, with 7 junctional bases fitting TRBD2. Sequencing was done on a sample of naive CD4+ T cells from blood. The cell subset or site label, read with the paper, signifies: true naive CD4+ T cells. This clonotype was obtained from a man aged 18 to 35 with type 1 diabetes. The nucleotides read TGTGCCTGGAGCCCGGGAGGCTACGAGCAGTACTTC. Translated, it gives CAWSPGGYEQYF.